This TCR beta chain was captured in a study of identical twins. Study-wide findings and caveats: Models predicted less out-of-frame TCR alpha sharing in monozygotic twins than was found.

This clonotype was seen many times. Its antigen is not known. The germline V gene has CDR1 MNHEY and CDR2 SMNVEV (reference sequence). The ends were cut back, 2 bases at V and 6 bases at J, with 10 bases in the middle. The CDR3 is 14 amino acids. TCRdb re-called the 5' RACE reads with MiXCR, one entry per CDR3 protein. The repertoire holds some 200,000 distinct CDR3 sequences, with 6.5% to 8.5% as singletons. Healthy Caucasians were all of the donors. These sequences were also reported in another study, on yellow fever vaccine responses in identical twins.

The sample consisted of memory (CD45RO+) T cells sorted from blood. This sequence originates from a woman aged 18-30 years in good health. This chain uses TRBV27 with TRBJ2-2, with D possibly matching TRBD1 (6 bases). The CDR3 here is CASSLGAGAGELFF. The CDR3 DNA is TGTGCCAGCAGTTTAGGGGCAGGGGCCGGGGAGCTGTTTTTT.